This TCR beta chain came from a study of T cell responses to AZD1222 COVID-19 vaccine (dated by TCRdb to 2020 to 2023). Turning to the overall study: TCR sequencing was performed for more than 230 trial participants, of whom 200 to 220 were given two doses of AZD1222 and some 26 were given two doses of MenACWY control vaccine. Trial participants were enrolled by age into 18-55, 56-69 and 70-plus year subgroups, with approximately 150, 30 and 60 TCR-sequenced participants respectively.

The CDR3 regions of human TCRbeta chains were analyzed by immunosequencing. The authors' pipeline ran thus. TCRs in the repertoires were compared against a reference library of SARS-CoV-2-specific TCRs that had been generated with the MIRA antigen-specificity platform. Breadth meant the fraction of unique TCRs that were SARS-CoV-2-associated, whereas depth meant the fraction of total T cells that were SARS-CoV-2-associated. Each spike-specific TCR was assigned to its reactive spike region and to a CD4 or CD8 class using the MIRA data. Log10-transformed breadth and depth values were compared by one-way ANOVA with Sidak's multiple comparisons tests. The immuneACCESS repertoire file appears here via TCRdb, limited to in-frame rearrangements. These files lack a portion of the clones; in checked studies, under half of the deficit traces to unresolved V genes, and the cause of the others is not known. V and J calls and clone size are given by that table; D and trimming were obtained from the DNA. A total of approximately 140,000 clones appear in this sample, approximately 95% of them only once. The ten top clones hold less than 0.95% of the sample.

The time point label, as the study defines it: baseline before first vaccination. The meaning of the sample's treatment or condition label: meningococcal conjugate vaccine given as trial control. Samples from vaccinated people were obtained from the UK trials COV001 and COV002, which included a single-blind randomized controlled phase 2/3 trial of AZD1222 (ChAdOx1 nCoV-19) in healthy adults. Trial participant PBMC samples were collected at day 0 and day 28 after the second dose for TCRbeta chain sequencing. What the study reported, not specific to this receptor: Participants were mostly white British, with more females than males. The authors suggested clonal diversity may have been underestimated. Conclusions about previously exposed vaccinees are limited, since just 6 or 7 AZD1222 recipients were seropositive for SARS-CoV-2 at baseline. Because no day 14 peak-response samples were available, repertoires were characterized only after the peak T cell response. In the small 56-69-year group, the increase in depth fell short of significance, most likely because of low power. CD4 TCRs associated with the vaccine covered the entire spike protein, and the dominant responses were in regions 160-218 and 743-854. Reportedly, almost half of the unique spike-specific TCRs recognized epitopes lying outside the regions that are mutated in the B.1.351 and B.1.1.7 variants. After two AZD1222 doses, spike-specific TCR breadth and depth were significantly higher than at day 0 and than in MenACWY recipients.

Ends trimmed: V by 4 bases, J by 7 bases; bases unmatched to a gene: 12. Its CDR3 holds 15 amino acids, cysteine through phenylalanine. Only the CDR3 DNA stays, 45 bases, in frame from base 1. The germline V gene yields SGHRS for CDR1 and YFSETQ for CDR2. Remarks on this clone: Its antigen remains unidentified. No base quality information exists; no much larger clone differs at one position.

The receptor was isolated from an adult in good health. This chain is built from TRBV5-1 and TRBJ2-7; TRBD2 fits 9 bases in the junction. This sample comprised peripheral blood, obtained on day 0 of MenACWY control vaccination. The nucleotide sequence reads TGCGCCAGCAGCCCCGAAGCGGGAGGCGGGGGGGAGCAGTACTTC. It specifies CASSPEAGGGGEQYF. Reference TRBV5-1 and TRBJ2-7 proteins supply the regions before and after the CDR3; the full variable domain is: KAGVTQTPRYLIKTRGQQVTLSCSPISGHRSVSWYQQTPGQGLQFLFEYFSETQRNKGNFPGRFSGRQFSNSRSEMNVSTLELGDSALYLCASSPEAGGGGEQYFGPGTRLTVT.